The 32 T cell receptor beta chains presented below share a single source sample, sequenced in a study of cytomegalovirus exposure and HLA in healthy donors. In the PCR, 60 Vbeta and 13 Jbeta primers were used. Sequencing used immunoSEQ multiplex PCR; TCRdb keeps in-frame clones, though not all of them. The data contain 100,000 to 150,000 clones, 60% to 80% of them seen just once; the ten biggest clones take up more than 3%. Sample: PBMCs. These receptors came from a woman between 45 and 65 years old in good health and CMV-seronegative.

The chain recombines TRBV6-5 with TRBJ1-2, with no clear D. Trimming shortened V by 4 bases and J by 5 bases, and 14 bases separated the two germline ends. The CDR3 covers 14 residues. Per germline, CDR1 MNHEY and CDR2 SVGAGI. CDR3 nucleotide sequence: TGTGCCAGCAGTTCCACTCACTCGAAGTATGGCTACACCTTC. Amino acid sequence: CASSSTHSKYGYTF.

The chain joins TRBV6-1 to TRBJ1-2, with D possibly matching TRBD1 (5 bases). The germline V gene encodes CDR1 MNHNS and CDR2 SASEGT. The CDR3 is 11 amino acids. V gave up 6 bases and J gave up 7 bases, with 9 bases separating them. CDR3 region: CASRGPAGYTF. The CDR3 DNA sequence: TGTGCCAGCAGGGGGCCTGCTGGCTACACCTTC.

V usage is TRBV19 and J usage is TRBJ2-7; D uncertain. The CDR3 loop spans 11 amino acids. The germline V gene has CDR1 LNHDA and CDR2 SQIVND (reference sequence). V was shortened by 4 bases and J by 7 bases, with 8 bases between the two germline ends. CDR3 amino acids: CASSNFREQYF. The CDR3 region has the DNA TGTGCCAGTAGTAACTTCCGGGAGCAGTACTTC.

This clone was seen more than once but under ten times. The CDR3 here is CASSTGILSSYEQYF. The CDR3 DNA reads TGTGCCAGCAGTACAGGTATTTTGAGCTCCTACGAGCAGTACTTC. The genes are TRBV28 and TRBJ2-5; possible D gene TRBD1, 5 bases. The DNA end is a closer match to TRBJ2-7, so the J assignment may be wrong. The length of the CDR3 is 15 residues. The V gene's germline CDR1 is MDHEN and CDR2 SYDVKM.

The chain recombines TRBV5-1 with TRBJ2-3; 10 bases line up with TRBD2. The CDR3 is made up of 18 amino acids. V gave up 4 bases and J gave up 0 bases; unmatched junction bases: 11. CDR1 is SGHRS, CDR2 YFSETQ, per germline. In DNA, the CDR3 is TGCGCCAGCAGCCTACGCTTAGCGGGAGGTGTGAGCACAGATACGCAGTATTTT. Translation: CASSLRLAGGVSTDTQYF.

J is TRBJ1-6 and V is TRBV2, with TRBD1 matching 7 bases. This CDR3 has 15 residues. With V trimmed by 4 bases and J by 6 bases, 6 bases remained unmatched. Germline V gene lookup returns CDR1 SNHLY and CDR2 FYNNEI. In DNA, the CDR3 is TGTGCCAGCAGTGGCGACAGGGAGATTAATTCACCCCTCCACTTT. This codes for CASSGDREINSPLHF.

V usage is TRBV6-1 and J usage is TRBJ2-1, with D possibly matching TRBD1 (5 bases). Germline assignment: CDR1 MNHNS and CDR2 SASEGT. Trimming took off 7 bases at V and 5 bases at J, with 18 bases between the two ends. The CDR3 contains 15 residues. The CDR3 DNA reads as TGTGCCAGCACTCTCTTCACAGGAAATCACAATGAGCAGTTCTTC. It is translated as CASTLFTGNHNEQFF.

J is TRBJ2-1 and V is TRBV7-9; 9 bases match TRBD2. CDR1 is SEHNR, CDR2 FQNEAQ, per germline (reference sequence). The CDR3 runs 16 residues. J was trimmed by 0 bases and V by 5 bases; bases with no gene match: 5. CDR3 in DNA: TGTGCCAGCAGCCCTCTAGCGGGGAGCTCCTACAATGAGCAGTTCTTC. Translating gives CASSPLAGSSYNEQFF.

This clone turned up a few times. The chain uses TRBV5-4 and TRBJ1-2, with a possible D match to TRBD1 (6 bases). Germline values: CDR1 SGHNT, CDR2 YYREEE (reference sequence). V was clipped by 6 bases and J by 3 bases, with 18 bases between them. The CDR3 covers 15 residues. The CDR3 DNA reads as TGTGCCAGCACCAGCTTGAGGGGGAGGGACTATGGCTACACCTTC. Translation: CASTSLRGRDYGYTF.

The table lists this clone with a count of one. Mismatch with germline at one junction end may stem from a read error. The V call is TRBV30, the J call TRBJ2-7, with D possibly TRBD1 on 6 matching bases. The CDR3 contains 12 residues. Per the germline V gene, CDR1 is GTSNPN and CDR2 is SVGIG (reference sequence). The CDR3 bases are TGTGCCTGGAGCCAGGGGTCCTCCGAGCAGTACTTC. The encoded protein is CAWSQGSSEQYF.

The CDR3 nucleotides are TGTGCCAGCGGGACTAGCGGGAGGGACACCGGGGAGCTGTTTTTT. It codes for CASGTSGRDTGELFF. The J gene is TRBJ2-2, the V gene TRBV7-6, with 16 nucleotides matching TRBD2. CDR1 is SGHVS, CDR2 FNYEAQ, per germline. The ends lost 8 bases at V and 3 bases at J; junction bases unmatched: 0. This CDR3 is 15 amino acids long.

The V call is TRBV10-3, the J call TRBJ2-1; D may be TRBD1 (5 bases). This CDR3 spans 16 amino acids. From germline, CDR1 is ENHRY and CDR2 SYGVKD. Trimming took off 0 bases at V and 1 base at J, with 10 bases between the two ends. The CDR3 region is CAISESAGPSYNEQFF. The CDR3 bases are TGTGCCATCAGTGAGTCTGCAGGGCCATCCTACAATGAGCAGTTCTTC.

About this clone itself: An end of the junction differs from the germline gene, which may be a read error. The gene calls are TRBV7-9 and TRBJ1-1; D gene ambiguous. The CDR3 runs to 15 residues. The germline gives CDR1 SEHNR, CDR2 FQNEAQ (reference sequence). The CDR3 is CSSSPSTPTNTEAFF. The CDR3 DNA follows: TGTTCCAGCAGCCCATCCACTCCTACGAACACTGAAGCTTTCTTT.

The chain carries TRBV6-6 and TRBJ1-4; D might be TRBD1 (6 bases). Germline V gives CDR1 MNHNY, CDR2 SVGAGI (reference sequence). This CDR3 is built from 14 residues. Trimming shortened V by 5 bases and J by 3 bases, and 10 bases separated the two germline ends. The CDR3 region is CASSTGQSNEKLFF. The CDR3, as DNA: TGTGCCAGCAGTACCGGACAGTCTAATGAAAAACTGTTTTTT.

The chain's CDR3 is CASSSPPRGPPTMNTEAFF. The CDR3 bases are TGTGCCAGCAGCTCACCCCCCAGGGGGCCACCGACGATGAACACTGAAGCTTTCTTT. V gene TRBV27 combines with J gene TRBJ1-1; 8 nucleotides line up with TRBD1. The CDR3 runs 19 residues. V dropped 6 bases and J dropped 0; count of bases not matched to a gene: 18. The germline V gene has CDR1 MNHEY and CDR2 SMNVEV (reference sequence).

The rearrangement links TRBV6-1 to TRBJ1-1; 9 bases are a match to TRBD1. CDR1 and CDR2 (germline): MNHNS, SASEGT. The CDR3 loop spans 15 amino acids. V shed 7 bases, J shed 6 bases, and the junction held 12 bases outside the gene matches. The CDR3 DNA sequence: TGTGCCAGCATGAGGACAGGGGCGGGGGTACCTGAAGCTTTCTTT. Its translation: CASMRTGAGVPEAFF.

DNA for the CDR3: TGTGCCAGCAGCCAATACCCGGGGAGGGAGGTAACCGGGGAGCTGTTTTTT. It translates to CASSQYPGREVTGELFF. V is TRBV7-2 and J is TRBJ2-2, with 7 bases aligning to TRBD2. This CDR3 spans 17 amino acids. The germline CDR1 and CDR2 sequences are SGHTA and FQGNSA. The junction had 14 bases not matched to a gene; V was cut back by 5 bases and J by 5 bases.

The rearrangement joins TRBV5-4 to TRBJ1-1, with a tentative D call TRBD1 (6 bases). The V end was cut by 5 bases, the J end by 7 bases, with 18 bases between. Germline V gene sequence: CDR1 SGHNT, CDR2 YYREEE (reference sequence). The CDR3 extends over 14 amino acids. The CDR3 bases are TGTGCCAGCAGTTCCGGGGGGCTCGGGAATGAAGCTTTCTTT. Protein sequence: CASSSGGLGNEAFF.

This sequence joins TRBV6-5 and TRBJ2-1; TRBD2 agrees at 13 bases. This CDR3 contains 15 residues. The ends lost 5 bases at V and 8 bases at J; junction bases unmatched: 6. Germline V gives CDR1 MNHEY, CDR2 SVGAGI. CDR3 nucleotide sequence: TGTGCCAGCAGTAAAGGACTAGCGGGAGTTGATGAGCAGTTCTTC. Residues: CASSKGLAGVDEQFF.

The genes are TRBV29-1 and TRBJ2-7; possible D gene TRBD1, 5 bases. This CDR3 is 12 amino acids long. The V end lost 4 bases, the J end lost 2 bases, and 9 bases lay between the germline ends. Germline CDR1 reads SQVTM; CDR2 reads ANQGSEA. The CDR3 is CSVVDSTYEQYF. CDR3 nucleotide sequence: TGCAGCGTTGTCGACAGCACCTACGAGCAGTACTTC.

The chain employs TRBV4-2 and TRBJ1-4, with 8 bases that match TRBD1. Per germline, CDR1 LGHNA and CDR2 YNFKEQ. This CDR3 is built from 16 residues. J gave up 5 bases and V 0 bases, and 5 bases lay outside the gene matches. CDR3 DNA sequence: TGTGCCAGCAGCCAAGACACCGGGACAGGAAATGAAAAACTGTTTTTT. It yields the protein CASSQDTGTGNEKLFF.

The chain combines TRBV25-1 with TRBJ2-1; 7 bases are a match to TRBD1. From germline, CDR1 is MGHDK and CDR2 SYGVNS. The trim removed 5 bases at V and 8 bases at J, leaving 9 bases unmatched. The length of the CDR3 is 14 residues. CDR3 sequence (DNA): TGTGCCAGCAGTAACCCTCGGGACAGCGATGAGCAGTTCTTC. It translates to CASSNPRDSDEQFF.

V and J are TRBV7-9 and TRBJ2-7; possible D gene TRBD2, 5 bases. The CDR3 runs to 14 residues. Germline CDR1 reads SEHNR; CDR2 reads FQNEAQ (reference sequence). V lost 4 bases to trimming and J lost 2 bases, with 12 bases between them. The CDR3 DNA reads TGTGCCAGCAGCTCCTCTGGAGGAACCTACGAGCAGTACTTC. This sequence encodes CASSSSGGTYEQYF.

The chain is built from TRBV2 and TRBJ1-2; a weak D match, TRBD1 (5 bases). The CDR3 has 13 residues. Germline lookup yields CDR1 SNHLY and CDR2 FYNNEI. Trimming took off 6 bases at V and 8 bases at J, with 16 bases between the two ends. CDR3 coding DNA: TGTGCCAGCAGCTTTCGACAGTCGACCGGCTACACCTTC. It yields the protein CASSFRQSTGYTF.

This rearrangement joins TRBV28 to TRBJ1-3, with 8 bases identical to TRBD1. Germline V gene lookup returns CDR1 MDHEN and CDR2 SYDVKM. The CDR3 loop spans 16 amino acids. The trim removed 5 bases at V and 5 bases at J, leaving 11 bases unmatched. The CDR3 sequence: CASSKTGTGIRNTIYF. The CDR3, as DNA: TGTGCCAGCAGTAAAACCGGGACAGGAATTCGAAACACCATATATTTT.

This clone was detected a few times. The V gene is TRBV19, the J gene TRBJ1-2, with 8 bases lining up with TRBD1. Germline values: CDR1 LNHDA, CDR2 SQIVND (reference sequence). V shed 3 bases, J shed 8 bases, and the junction held 11 bases outside the gene matches. The CDR3 is 15 residues long. This CDR3 reads CASSIAAGGMGGYTF. The DNA of the CDR3 is TGTGCCAGTAGTATTGCGGCAGGGGGCATGGGCGGCTACACCTTC.

The chain joins TRBV18 to TRBJ2-1; 7 positions match TRBD2. Germline CDR1 and CDR2: KGHSH and LQKENI. The CDR3 is 17 amino acids. V gave up 0 bases and J gave up 2 bases; unmatched junction bases: 7. The CDR3 DNA is TGTGCCAGCTCACCACCCGGGCTAGCGGATGCCTACAATGAGCAGTTCTTC. This sequence encodes CASSPPGLADAYNEQFF.

The V gene is TRBV4-2, the J gene TRBJ2-3; D possibly corresponds to TRBD1 (5 bases). CDR1 is LGHNA, CDR2 YNFKEQ, per germline. Between the trimmed V and J ends, which lost 3 bases and 2 bases, there was a span of 18 bases. The CDR3 extends over 17 amino acids. The CDR3 sequence: CASSQGPSVTNTDTQYF. DNA of the CDR3: TGTGCCAGCAGCCAGGGGCCTTCCGTGACAAACACAGATACGCAGTATTTT.

The chain uses TRBV2 and TRBJ2-2, with TRBD1 as a possible D gene (6 bases). CDR3 length equals 17 residues. The germline gives CDR1 SNHLY, CDR2 FYNNEI. V was trimmed by 6 bases and J by 13 bases, leaving 30 bases between them. In DNA form, the CDR3 reads TGTGCCAGCAGGAGGGGGATTTTTCGGACGGACAATATTGGGCTGTTTTTT. Its protein product is CASRRGIFRTDNIGLFF. The whole variable domain, filled in from reference TRBV2 and TRBJ2-2, reads EPEVTQTPSHQVTQMGQEVILRCVPISNHLYFYWYRQILGQKVEFLVSFYNNEISEKSEIFDDQFSVERPDGSNFTLKIRSTKLEDSAMYFCASRRGIFRTDNIGLFFGEGSRLTVL.

The rearrangement joins TRBV11-3 to TRBJ2-7, with unresolved D. Per germline, CDR1 SGHNT and CDR2 YENEEA. This CDR3 contains 13 residues. The V end lost 1 base, the J end lost 7 bases, and 11 bases lay between the germline ends. The CDR3 bases are TGTGCCAGCAGCTTAGTAACTAACGGTGAGCAGTACTTC. Residues: CASSLVTNGEQYF.

This chain uses TRBV19 with TRBJ2-3; 7 nucleotides agree with TRBD1. The CDR3 loop spans 16 amino acids. CDR1 and CDR2 (germline): LNHDA, SQIVND (reference sequence). V was pared by 5 bases and J by 1 base, with 9 bases of the junction left unmatched. CDR3 sequence: CASSLRLTGGTDTQYF. The CDR3 DNA reads TGTGCCAGTAGTCTACGGTTAACAGGGGGCACAGATACGCAGTATTTT.

Only a few counts were recorded for this clone. V usage is TRBV7-9 and J usage is TRBJ2-2; TRBD1 aligns across 7 bases. Trimming took 7 bases from V and 4 from J; bases not matched to a gene: 9. CDR1 and CDR2 from the germline V gene are SEHNR and FQNEAQ (reference sequence). The CDR3 sequence is 15 residues long. The CDR3: CASTRQGVSTGELFF. DNA of the CDR3: TGTGCCAGCACCAGACAGGGCGTTAGCACCGGGGAGCTGTTTTTT.